This T cell receptor beta chain was found in a study of blood T cell repertoires in COVID-19. Study background: The study drew acute and convalescent COVID-19 samples from the United States, Italy and Spain.

Libraries were prepared by immunoSEQ multiplex PCR; TCRdb keeps only in-frame clonotypes and omits some of them. The profile covers about 140,000 clones, with around 86% appearing a single time and more than 1.5% taken by the ten largest. V shed 8 bases and J shed 12 bases, with 22 bases lying between them. Per germline, CDR1 MGHDK and CDR2 SYGVNS. This CDR3 is built from 14 residues. This chain links TRBV25-1 with TRBJ1-4, with TRBD1 as a possible D gene (6 bases). The clonotype originates from a human donor in a cohort sampled during active COVID-19. The specimen sequenced was peripheral blood. This CDR3 is CASASRTAAPELFF. CDR3 in DNA: TGTGCCAGCGCGAGCCGGACAGCTGCCCCAGAACTGTTTTTT.